This T cell receptor beta chain emerged from a study of T cell responses to AZD1222 COVID-19 vaccine. General observations from the study: Across spike, vaccine-associated CD4 TCRs were found, dominant at 160-218 and 743-854. Most donors were white British and more were female, and clonal diversity was possibly underestimated.

The CDR3 is 14 amino acids. Trimming removed 4 bases from V and 7 bases from J, with 11 bases in between. CDR1 is LNHDA and CDR2 is SQIVND in the germline V gene (reference sequence). Comment on this clone: Its antigen remains unidentified.

Sequencing used immunoSEQ multiplex PCR; TCRdb keeps in-frame clones, though not all of them. The repertoire consists of more than 140,000 clones, with 90% to 95% occurring once and the leading ten covering 5%. The sample was peripheral blood, taken on day 0 of AZD1222 vaccination. The chain joins TRBV19 to TRBJ1-6; a possible D gene is TRBD1 (5 bases). The clonotype comes from an adult in good health. DNA of the CDR3: TGTGCCAGTAGTAGCGGGGGAGGCAATTCACCCCTCCACTTT. It is translated as CASSSGGGNSPLHF.